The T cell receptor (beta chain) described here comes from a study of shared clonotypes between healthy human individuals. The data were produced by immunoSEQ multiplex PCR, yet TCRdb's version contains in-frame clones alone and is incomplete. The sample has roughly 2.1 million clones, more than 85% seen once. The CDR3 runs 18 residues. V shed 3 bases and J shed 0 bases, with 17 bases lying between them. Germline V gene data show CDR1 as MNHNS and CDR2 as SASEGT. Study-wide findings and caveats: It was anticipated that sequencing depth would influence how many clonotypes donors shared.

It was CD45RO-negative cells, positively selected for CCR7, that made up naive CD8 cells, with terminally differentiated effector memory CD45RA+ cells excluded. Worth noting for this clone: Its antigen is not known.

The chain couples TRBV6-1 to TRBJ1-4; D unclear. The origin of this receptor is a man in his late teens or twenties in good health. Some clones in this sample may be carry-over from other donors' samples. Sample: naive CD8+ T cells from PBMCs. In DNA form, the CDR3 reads TGTGCCAGCAGTGACTGGGAAGCTGAACTTGCAACTAATGAAAAACTGTTTTTT. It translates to CASSDWEAELATNEKLFF.